The rows below give T cell receptor beta chains drawn from one sample of a study of T cell clones after liver transplantation. Some clones are missing from TCRdb's copy, which holds only in-frame ones; the method was immunoSEQ multiplex PCR. The data contain some 120,000 clones, just over 90% of them singletons. The input for sequencing was CD4+ T cells from blood, taken 12 months after liver transplant. Receptors originate from a human patient who received a liver transplant. T cells may partly derive from the graft donor. Both conserved end residues are part of each CDR3. A D gene is named only where the DNA matches it firmly. Clone size, where shown, is once, few, many, or a class for clones that have expanded.

-	TRBV14	TRBJ1-4	-	CASSQFGEDEKLFF	TGTGCCAGCAGCCAATTCGGGGAAGATGAAAAACTGTTTTTT
-	TRBV29-1	TRBJ2-2	-	CSAGGAGELFF	TGCAGCGCTGGCGGTGCCGGGGAGCTGTTTTTT
-	TRBV5-3	TRBJ2-4	TRBD2	CARRDGRIAVAKNIQYF	TGTGCCAGAAGGGACGGGAGGATAGCGGTAGCCAAAAACATTCAGTACTTC
-	TRBV15	TRBJ2-3	-	CATSRVRPGVADTQYF	TGTGCCACCAGCAGAGTGAGGCCAGGGGTGGCAGATACGCAGTATTTT
-	TRBV2	TRBJ2-1	-	CASRSRVQDEQFF	TGTGCCAGCAGATCGAGGGTCCAGGATGAGCAGTTCTTC
-	TRBV5-1	TRBJ2-3	TRBD2	CASSLTIPGLAGSTDTQYF	TGCGCCAGCAGCTTGACTATCCCTGGACTAGCGGGGAGCACAGATACGCAGTATTTT
-	TRBV18	TRBJ2-1	-	CASSPNDGNSNEQFF	TGTGCCAGCTCACCCAACGACGGAAATTCCAATGAGCAGTTCTTC
-	TRBV19	TRBJ2-2	TRBD1	CASRQGASGELFF	TGTGCCAGTAGACAGGGGGCGTCCGGGGAGCTGTTTTTT
once	TRBV30	TRBJ2-5	TRBD1	CAWRGDRGVETQYF	TGTGCCTGGAGAGGGGACAGGGGGGTAGAGACCCAGTACTTC
-	TRBV27	TRBJ2-1	-	CASSGVAGYNEQFF	TGTGCCAGCAGTGGGGTGGCAGGGTACAATGAGCAGTTCTTC
-	TRBV5-1	TRBJ2-5	TRBD1	CASSLNTGEETQYF	TGCGCCAGCAGCTTGAACACAGGGGAGGAGACCCAGTACTTC
-	TRBV18	TRBJ2-6	-	CASSPQSSGANVLTF	TGTGCCAGCTCACCACAGAGCTCTGGGGCCAACGTCCTGACTTTC
-	TRBV29-1	TRBJ2-7	-	CSVGSQGPYEQYF	TGCAGCGTTGGTTCCCAGGGTCCTTACGAGCAGTACTTC
once	TRBV6-6	TRBJ2-7	-	CASSYARGVGYEQYF	TGTGCCAGCAGTTACGCCAGGGGGGTGGGCTACGAGCAGTACTTC
-	TRBV18	TRBJ1-5	-	CASSPAAWQPQHF	TGTGCCAGCTCACCAGCGGCGTGGCAGCCCCAGCATTTT
-	TRBV6-1	TRBJ1-3	-	CASSANGAPVRGNTIYF	TGTGCCAGCAGTGCAAATGGAGCTCCGGTGCGGGGAAACACCATATATTTT
once	TRBV28	TRBJ2-1	-	CASSLFGYRQFF	TGTGCCAGCAGTTTATTCGGGTACCGGCAGTTCTTC
-	TRBV6-5	TRBJ1-1	-	CASSSGSSEAFF	TGTGCCAGCAGTTCAGGGTCGAGTGAAGCTTTCTTT
once	TRBV15	TRBJ2-2	TRBD2	CATSRDEREGGTGELFF	TGTGCCACCAGCAGAGACGAGCGGGAGGGGGGCACCGGGGAGCTGTTTTTT
-	TRBV23-1	TRBJ2-3	TRBD2	CASSPTSGSSSDTQYF	TGCGCCAGCAGTCCGACTAGCGGGAGTTCGTCAGATACGCAGTATTTT
-	TRBV5-8	TRBJ2-5	-	CASSSPTEGYQETQYF	TGTGCCAGCAGCTCCCCGACAGAGGGTTACCAAGAGACCCAGTACTTC
-	TRBV27	TRBJ2-1	TRBD2	CASSITGTSGRQFF	TGTGCCAGCAGTATTACCGGGACTAGCGGGAGACAGTTCTTC
few	TRBV10-2	TRBJ1-2	-	CASSEALGGGNGYTF	TGCGCCAGCAGTGAGGCCCTAGGGGGGGGCAATGGCTACACCTTC
once	TRBV11-2	TRBJ1-1	-	CASSSGVLPNTEAFF	TGTGCCAGCAGCTCGGGGGTACTTCCCAACACTGAAGCTTTCTTT
-	TRBV7-2	TRBJ1-1	TRBD1	CASSSRGQMNTEAFF	TGTGCCAGCAGCTCCAGGGGACAGATGAACACTGAAGCTTTCTTT
-	TRBV7-9	TRBJ2-7	-	CASSGDTTYEQYF	TGTGCCAGCAGCGGGGACACTACCTACGAGCAGTACTTC
-	TRBV11-2	TRBJ2-7	TRBD1	CASSLADRGYYEQYF	TGTGCCAGCAGCTTAGCGGACAGGGGATACTACGAGCAGTACTTC
once	TRBV6-1	TRBJ2-4	-	CASGPGSPNIQYF	TGTGCCAGCGGGCCGGGATCTCCAAACATTCAGTACTTC
-	TRBV7-2	TRBJ1-2	-	CASSLGGGLGYTF	TGTGCCAGCAGTTTAGGTGGGGGGCTCGGCTACACCTTC
-	TRBV7-2	TRBJ2-4	-	CASSPQELAKNIQYF	TGTGCCAGCAGCCCGCAGGAACTAGCCAAAAACATTCAGTACTTC
-	TRBV5-8	TRBJ1-3	-	CASSLEVGSGNTIYF	TGTGCCAGCAGCTTGGAGGTGGGGTCCGGAAACACCATATATTTT
-	TRBV29-1	TRBJ2-7	-	CSVGVYYEQYF	TGCAGCGTTGGGGTTTACTACGAGCAGTACTTC
-	TRBV9	TRBJ2-3	TRBD2	CASSPYGGDNTDTQYF	TGTGCCAGCAGCCCCTATGGGGGGGATAACACAGATACGCAGTATTTT
-	TRBV9	TRBJ2-5	-	CASGGKTQYF	TGTGCCAGCGGGGGAAAGACCCAGTACTTC
once	TRBV11-3	TRBJ2-3	TRBD1	CASSTRQGVTDTQYF	TGTGCCAGCAGCACCAGACAGGGGGTAACAGATACGCAGTATTTT
-	TRBV5-4	TRBJ2-3	-	CASSSMGTDTQYF	TGTGCCAGCAGCTCCATGGGCACAGATACGCAGTATTTT
-	TRBV28	TRBJ2-5	-	CASSFNGLMTQYF	TGTGCCAGCAGTTTCAACGGCTTGATGACCCAGTACTTC
-	TRBV6-6	TRBJ2-1	-	CASGGISYNEQFF	TGTGCCAGTGGCGGGATATCCTACAATGAGCAGTTCTTC
-	TRBV4-2	TRBJ2-5	TRBD2	CASSSRDLSREQYF	TGTGCCAGCAGCTCCCGGGACCTATCGCGGGAGCAGTACTTC
-	TRBV19	TRBJ2-3	-	CASSISGAPTDTQYF	TGTGCCAGTAGTATATCGGGGGCCCCCACAGATACGCAGTATTTT
-	TRBV7-8	TRBJ1-5	-	CASSLGVQQPQHF	TGTGCCAGCAGCTTAGGAGTTCAGCAGCCCCAGCATTTT
-	TRBV19	TRBJ2-3	-	CASSILKTETDTQYF	TGTGCCAGTAGTATACTAAAGACGGAGACAGATACGCAGTATTTT
few	TRBV4-3	TRBJ1-4	-	CASSQVGTNEKLFF	TGCGCCAGCAGCCAAGTAGGGACTAATGAAAAACTGTTTTTT
-	TRBV6-6	TRBJ1-5	-	CASSGGTPDQPQHF	TGTGCCAGCAGTGGCGGGACACCAGATCAGCCCCAGCATTTT
-	TRBV2	TRBJ1-2	TRBD1	CASSPQGMTFDYGYTF	TGTGCCAGCAGTCCACAGGGGATGACTTTTGACTATGGCTACACCTTC
-	TRBV7-8	TRBJ2-1	-	CASSLDLFDEQFF	TGTGCCAGCAGCTTAGATCTTTTCGATGAGCAGTTCTTC
-	TRBV9	TRBJ1-5	-	CASSGGVGDEPQHF	TGTGCCAGCAGCGGTGGGGTGGGGGATGAGCCCCAGCATTTT